Listed here are 5 T cell receptor beta chains from one sample, sequenced in a study of CD8 T cells in Susac syndrome. RNA was extracted with the RNeasy kit, and a quantity of about 0.45 to 1 ug was reverse transcribed using random hexamers. Each CDR3 protein gets one entry after TCRdb re-called the immunoSEQ multiplex PCR reads with MiXCR. The sample records some 80,000 distinct CDR3 sequences, around 94% being singletons. Source material: CD8+ T cells from PBMCs. The receptors here all came from a human donor in good health.

This chain connects TRBV23-1 to TRBJ1-1; D gene unclear. TRBV23-1 is placed among ORFs of uncertain function. V was clipped by 3 bases and J by 5 bases, with 13 bases between them. The CDR3 extends over 14 amino acids. CDR3 sequence: CASSHQAGETEAFF. The CDR3 nucleotides read TGCGCCAGCAGTCACCAAGCGGGAGAAACTGAAGCTTTCTTT.

The V and J genes are TRBV6-4 and TRBJ2-6, with D unclear. Per the germline V gene, CDR1 is MRHNA and CDR2 is SNTAGT. The length of the CDR3 is 16 residues. Trimming left V 3 bases short and J 0 bases short, with 9 bases between. CDR3 sequence (DNA): TGTGCCAGCAGTGATACCGGAGACTCTGGGGCCAACGTCCTGACTTTC. It yields the protein CASSDTGDSGANVLTF.

Here the CDR3 DNA reads TGTGCCAGCAGTTTTACCACGCCGGGGACAGGGGATGACGAGCAGTACGTC. Translation gives CASSFTTPGTGDDEQYV. This chain links TRBV12-3 or TRBV12-4 with TRBJ2-7, with 10 bases identical to TRBD1. The CDR3 runs 17 residues. With V trimmed by 3 bases and J by 5 bases, 13 bases remained unmatched.

The chain has TRBV6-2 or TRBV6-3 and TRBJ2-7, with TRBD2 identical over 11 bases. Germline trimming cut 6 bases from V and 9 bases from J; bases unmatched to any gene: 7. This CDR3 is built from 13 residues. Germline V gene lookup returns CDR1 MNHEY and CDR2 SVGEGT. As DNA, the CDR3 is TGTGCCAGCAGAAGACTAGCGGGATCTGTGCAGTACGTC. The encoded protein is CASRRLAGSVQYV.

The V call is TRBV20-1, the J call TRBJ1-2; D unresolved. This CDR3 comprises 13 residues. Between the trimmed V and J ends, which lost 2 bases and 2 bases, there was a span of 9 bases. Germline V gene lookup returns CDR1 DFQATT and CDR2 SNEGSKA (reference sequence). The CDR3 bases are TGCAGTGCTAGACTCATCGAAAACTATGGCTACACCTTC. Its translation: CSARLIENYGYTF.